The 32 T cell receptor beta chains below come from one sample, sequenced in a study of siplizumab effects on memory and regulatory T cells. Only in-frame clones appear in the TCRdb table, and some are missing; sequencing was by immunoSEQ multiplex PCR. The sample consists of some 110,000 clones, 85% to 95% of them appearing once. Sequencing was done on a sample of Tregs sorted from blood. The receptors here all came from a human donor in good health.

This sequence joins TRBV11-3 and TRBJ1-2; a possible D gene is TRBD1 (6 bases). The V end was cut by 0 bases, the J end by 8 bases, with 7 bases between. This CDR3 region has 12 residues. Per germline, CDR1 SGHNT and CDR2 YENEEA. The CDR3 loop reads CASSLDGGGYTF. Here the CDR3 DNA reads TGTGCCAGCAGCTTAGACGGGGGCGGCTACACCTTC.

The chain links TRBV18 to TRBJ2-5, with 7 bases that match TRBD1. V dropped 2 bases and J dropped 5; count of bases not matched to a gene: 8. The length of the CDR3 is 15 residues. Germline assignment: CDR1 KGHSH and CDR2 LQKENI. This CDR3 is CASSPWLQGTETQYF. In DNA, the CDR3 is TGTGCCAGCTCACCATGGTTACAGGGGACGGAGACCCAGTACTTC.

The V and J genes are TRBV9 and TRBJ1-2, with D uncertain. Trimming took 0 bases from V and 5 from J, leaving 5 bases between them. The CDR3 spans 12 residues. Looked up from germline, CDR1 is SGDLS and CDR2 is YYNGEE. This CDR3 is CASSVGPYGYTF. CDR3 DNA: TGTGCCAGCAGCGTAGGTCCGTATGGCTACACCTTC.

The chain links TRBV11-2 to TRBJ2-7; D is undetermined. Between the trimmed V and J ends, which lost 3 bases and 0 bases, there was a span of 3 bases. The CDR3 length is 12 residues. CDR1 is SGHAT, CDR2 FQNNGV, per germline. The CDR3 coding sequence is TGTGCCAGCAGCTTTCTCTCCTACGAGCAGTACTTC. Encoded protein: CASSFLSYEQYF.

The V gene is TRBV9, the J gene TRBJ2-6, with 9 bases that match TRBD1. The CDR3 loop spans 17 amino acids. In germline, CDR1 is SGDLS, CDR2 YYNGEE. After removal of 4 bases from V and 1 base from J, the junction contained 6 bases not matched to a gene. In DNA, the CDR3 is TGTGCCAGCAGCCCCCGGGACAGGGCTTCTGGGGCCAACGTCCTGACTTTC. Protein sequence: CASSPRDRASGANVLTF.

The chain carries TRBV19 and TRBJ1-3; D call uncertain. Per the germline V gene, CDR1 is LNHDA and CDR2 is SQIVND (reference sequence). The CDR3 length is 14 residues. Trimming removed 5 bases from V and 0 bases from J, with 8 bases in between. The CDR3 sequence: CASSSTISGNTIYF. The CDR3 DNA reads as TGTGCCAGTAGTTCGACGATCTCTGGAAACACCATATATTTT.

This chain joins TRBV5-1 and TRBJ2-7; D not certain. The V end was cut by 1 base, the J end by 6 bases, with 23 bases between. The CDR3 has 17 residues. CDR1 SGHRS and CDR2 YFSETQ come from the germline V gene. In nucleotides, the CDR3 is TGCGCCAGCAGCTTGAGTTTGATGAACTCTTGGACCTTCGAGCAGTACTTC. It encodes CASSLSLMNSWTFEQYF.

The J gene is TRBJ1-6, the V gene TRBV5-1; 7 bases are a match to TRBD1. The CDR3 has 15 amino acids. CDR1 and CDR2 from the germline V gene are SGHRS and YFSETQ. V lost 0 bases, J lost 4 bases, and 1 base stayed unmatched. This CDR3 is CASSLGDRYNSPLHF. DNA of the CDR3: TGCGCCAGCAGCTTGGGGGACAGATATAATTCACCCCTCCACTTT. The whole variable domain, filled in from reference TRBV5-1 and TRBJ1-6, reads KAGVTQTPRYLIKTRGQQVTLSCSPISGHRSVSWYQQTPGQGLQFLFEYFSETQRNKGNFPGRFSGRQFSNSRSEMNVSTLELGDSALYLCASSLGDRYNSPLHFGNGTRLTVT.

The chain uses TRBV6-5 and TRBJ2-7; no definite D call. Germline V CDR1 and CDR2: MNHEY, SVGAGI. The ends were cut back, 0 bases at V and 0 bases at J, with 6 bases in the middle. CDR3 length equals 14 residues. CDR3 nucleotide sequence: TGTGCCAGCAGTTACTCGGCTGCCTCCTACGAGCAGTACTTC. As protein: CASSYSAASYEQYF.

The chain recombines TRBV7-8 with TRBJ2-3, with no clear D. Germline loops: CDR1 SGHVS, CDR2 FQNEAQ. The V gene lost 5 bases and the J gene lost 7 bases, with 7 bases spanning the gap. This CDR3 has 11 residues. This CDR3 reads CASSSHNTQYF. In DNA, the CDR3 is TGTGCCAGCAGCAGCCATAATACGCAGTATTTT. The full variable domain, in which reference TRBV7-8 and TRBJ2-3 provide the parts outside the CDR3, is GAGVSQSPRYKVAKRGQDVALRCDPISGHVSLFWYQQALGQGPEFLTYFQNEAQLDKSGLPSDRFFAERPEGSVSTLKIQRTQQEDSAVYLCASSSHNTQYFGPGTRLTVL.

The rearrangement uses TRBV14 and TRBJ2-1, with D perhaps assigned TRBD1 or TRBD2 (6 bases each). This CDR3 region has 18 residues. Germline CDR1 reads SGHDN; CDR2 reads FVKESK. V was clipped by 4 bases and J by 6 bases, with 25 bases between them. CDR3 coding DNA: TGTGCCAGCAGCCCTTTAGGGGGGAGTAAGTCCTCGGGCAATGAGCAGTTCTTC. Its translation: CASSPLGGSKSSGNEQFF.

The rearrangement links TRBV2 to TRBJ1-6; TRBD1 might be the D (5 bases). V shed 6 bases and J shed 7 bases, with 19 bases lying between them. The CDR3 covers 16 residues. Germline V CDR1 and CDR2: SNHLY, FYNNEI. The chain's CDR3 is CASRDHRSWGNSPLHF. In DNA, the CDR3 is TGTGCCAGCAGGGATCATCGATCCTGGGGGAATTCACCCCTCCACTTT.

The CDR3 nucleotides are TGCGCCAGCAGCTTGTCAAGAGCCAAAAACATTCAGTACTTC. Translating it yields CASSLSRAKNIQYF. The rearrangement uses TRBV5-1 and TRBJ2-4; no reliable D call. Germline values: CDR1 SGHRS, CDR2 YFSETQ. The V end was cut by 1 base, the J end by 0 bases, with 5 bases between. The CDR3 has 14 amino acids. Full variable domain (missing parts from reference TRBV5-1 and TRBJ2-4): KAGVTQTPRYLIKTRGQQVTLSCSPISGHRSVSWYQQTPGQGLQFLFEYFSETQRNKGNFPGRFSGRQFSNSRSEMNVSTLELGDSALYLCASSLSRAKNIQYFGAGTRLSVL.

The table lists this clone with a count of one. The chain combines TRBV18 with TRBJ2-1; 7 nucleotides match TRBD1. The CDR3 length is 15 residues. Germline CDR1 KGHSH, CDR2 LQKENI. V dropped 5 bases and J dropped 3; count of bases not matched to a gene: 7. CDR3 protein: CASSATGTVYNEQFF. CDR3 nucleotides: TGTGCCAGCTCAGCGACAGGGACAGTCTACAATGAGCAGTTCTTC. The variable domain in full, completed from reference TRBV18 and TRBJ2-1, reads NAGVMQNPRHLVRRRGQEARLRCSPMKGHSHVYWYRQLPEEGLKFMVYLQKENIIDESGMPKERFSAEFPKEGPSILRIQQVVRGDSAAYFCASSATGTVYNEQFFGPGTRLTVL.

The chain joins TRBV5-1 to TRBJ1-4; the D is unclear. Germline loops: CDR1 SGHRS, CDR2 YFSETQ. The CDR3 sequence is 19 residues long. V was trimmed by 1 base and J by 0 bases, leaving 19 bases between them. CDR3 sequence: CASSLLQAVRISTNEKLFF. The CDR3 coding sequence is TGCGCCAGCAGCTTGCTCCAGGCCGTCAGAATTTCAACTAATGAAAAACTGTTTTTT.

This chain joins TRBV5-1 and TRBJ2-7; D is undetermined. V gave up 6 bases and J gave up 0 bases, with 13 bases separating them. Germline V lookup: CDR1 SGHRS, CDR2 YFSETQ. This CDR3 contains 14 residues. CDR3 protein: CASNLTPLSYEQYF. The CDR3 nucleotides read TGCGCCAGCAATCTAACCCCGCTCTCCTACGAGCAGTACTTC. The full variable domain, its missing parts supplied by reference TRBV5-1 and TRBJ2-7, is KAGVTQTPRYLIKTRGQQVTLSCSPISGHRSVSWYQQTPGQGLQFLFEYFSETQRNKGNFPGRFSGRQFSNSRSEMNVSTLELGDSALYLCASNLTPLSYEQYFGPGTRLTVT.

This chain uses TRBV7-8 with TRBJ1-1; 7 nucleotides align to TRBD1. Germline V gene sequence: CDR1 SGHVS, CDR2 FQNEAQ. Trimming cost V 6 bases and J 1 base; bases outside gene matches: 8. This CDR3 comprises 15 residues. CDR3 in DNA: TGTGCCAGCAGGAGTCACAGGGGTCCGAACACTGAAGCTTTCTTT. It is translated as CASRSHRGPNTEAFF.

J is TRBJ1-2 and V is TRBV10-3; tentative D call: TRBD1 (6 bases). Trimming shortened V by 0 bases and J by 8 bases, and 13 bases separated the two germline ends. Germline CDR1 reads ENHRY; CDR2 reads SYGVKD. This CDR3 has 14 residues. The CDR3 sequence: CAISESGGRSGYTF. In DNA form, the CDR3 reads TGTGCCATCAGTGAGTCGGGGGGCCGTTCGGGCTACACCTTC.

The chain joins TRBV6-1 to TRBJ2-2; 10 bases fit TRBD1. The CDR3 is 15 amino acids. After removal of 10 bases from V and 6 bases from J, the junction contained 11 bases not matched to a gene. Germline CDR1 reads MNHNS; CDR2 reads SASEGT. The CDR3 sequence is CATIKDRGIAGELFF. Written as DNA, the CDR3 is TGTGCCACGATAAAGGACAGGGGGATCGCCGGGGAGCTGTTTTTT.

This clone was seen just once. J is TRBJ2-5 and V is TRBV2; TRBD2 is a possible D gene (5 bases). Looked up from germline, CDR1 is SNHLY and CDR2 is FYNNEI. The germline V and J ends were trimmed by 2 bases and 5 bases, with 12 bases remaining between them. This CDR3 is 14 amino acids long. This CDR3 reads CASSELAPPETQYF. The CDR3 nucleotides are TGTGCCAGCAGTGAACTAGCTCCGCCGGAGACCCAGTACTTC. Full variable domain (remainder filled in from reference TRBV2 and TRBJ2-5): EPEVTQTPSHQVTQMGQEVILRCVPISNHLYFYWYRQILGQKVEFLVSFYNNEISEKSEIFDDQFSVERPDGSNFTLKIRSTKLEDSAMYFCASSELAPPETQYFGPGTRLLVL.

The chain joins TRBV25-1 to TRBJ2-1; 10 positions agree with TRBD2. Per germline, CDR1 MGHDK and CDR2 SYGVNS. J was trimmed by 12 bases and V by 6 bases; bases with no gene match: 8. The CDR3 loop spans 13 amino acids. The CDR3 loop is CASSWLAGEVQFF. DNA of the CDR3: TGTGCCAGCAGCTGGCTAGCGGGAGAGGTGCAGTTCTTC.

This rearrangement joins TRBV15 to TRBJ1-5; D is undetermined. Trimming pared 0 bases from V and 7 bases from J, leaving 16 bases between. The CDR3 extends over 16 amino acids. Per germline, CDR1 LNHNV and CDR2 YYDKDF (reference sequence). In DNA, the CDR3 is TGTGCCACCAGCAGAGATCACGGACGCATTAAACAGCCCCAGCATTTT. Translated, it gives CATSRDHGRIKQPQHF.

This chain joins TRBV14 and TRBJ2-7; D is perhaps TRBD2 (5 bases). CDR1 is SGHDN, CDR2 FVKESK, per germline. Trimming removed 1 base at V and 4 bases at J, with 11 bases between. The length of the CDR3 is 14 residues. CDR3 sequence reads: CASSQVSDLYEQYF. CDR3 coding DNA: TGTGCCAGCAGCCAAGTTTCGGACTTATACGAGCAGTACTTC.

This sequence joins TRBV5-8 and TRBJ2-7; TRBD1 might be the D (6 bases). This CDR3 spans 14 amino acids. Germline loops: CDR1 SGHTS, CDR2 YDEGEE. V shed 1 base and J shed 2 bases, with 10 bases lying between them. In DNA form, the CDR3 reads TGTGCCAGCAGCTTGTGGGGGACAACCTACGAGCAGTACTTC. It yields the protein CASSLWGTTYEQYF.

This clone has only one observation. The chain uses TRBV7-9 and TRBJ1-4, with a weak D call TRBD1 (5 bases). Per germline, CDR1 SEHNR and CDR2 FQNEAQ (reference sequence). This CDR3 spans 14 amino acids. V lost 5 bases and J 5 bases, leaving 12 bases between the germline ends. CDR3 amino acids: CASSRGTGNEKLFF. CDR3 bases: TGTGCCAGCAGCCGCGGGACCGGGAATGAAAAACTGTTTTTT.

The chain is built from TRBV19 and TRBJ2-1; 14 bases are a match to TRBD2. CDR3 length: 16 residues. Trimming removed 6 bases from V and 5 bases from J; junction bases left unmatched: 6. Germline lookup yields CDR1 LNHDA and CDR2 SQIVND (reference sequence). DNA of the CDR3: TGTGCCAGTAGGCGACTAGCGGGGGGGCAAAACAATGAGCAGTTCTTC. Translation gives CASRRLAGGQNNEQFF.

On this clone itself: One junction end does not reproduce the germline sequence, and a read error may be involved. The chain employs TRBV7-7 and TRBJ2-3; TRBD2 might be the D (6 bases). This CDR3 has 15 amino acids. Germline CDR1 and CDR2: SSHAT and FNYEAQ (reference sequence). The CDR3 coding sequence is TGTGCTAGCAGCCGAGGCGGGACGGGCGCAGATACGCAGTATTTT. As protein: CASSRGGTGADTQYF. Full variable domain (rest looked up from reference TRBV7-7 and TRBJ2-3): GAGVSQSPRYKVTKRGQDVTLRCDPISSHATLYWYQQALGQGPEFLTYFNYEAQPDKSGLPSDRFSAERPEGSISTLTIQRTEQRDSAMYRCASSRGGTGADTQYFGPGTRLTVL.

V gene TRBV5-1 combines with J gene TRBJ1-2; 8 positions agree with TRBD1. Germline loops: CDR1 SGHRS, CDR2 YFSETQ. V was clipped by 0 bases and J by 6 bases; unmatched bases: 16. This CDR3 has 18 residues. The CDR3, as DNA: TGCGCCAGCAGCTTGGAATCCGTTGACAGGGGCCTGACGCATGGCTACACCTTC. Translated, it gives CASSLESVDRGLTHGYTF.

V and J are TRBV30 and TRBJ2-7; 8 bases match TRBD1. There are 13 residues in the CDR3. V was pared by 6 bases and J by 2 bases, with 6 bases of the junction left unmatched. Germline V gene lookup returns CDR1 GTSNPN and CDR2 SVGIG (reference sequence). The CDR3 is CACTRQGTYEQYF. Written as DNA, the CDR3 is TGTGCCTGTACTAGACAGGGGACCTACGAGCAGTACTTC.

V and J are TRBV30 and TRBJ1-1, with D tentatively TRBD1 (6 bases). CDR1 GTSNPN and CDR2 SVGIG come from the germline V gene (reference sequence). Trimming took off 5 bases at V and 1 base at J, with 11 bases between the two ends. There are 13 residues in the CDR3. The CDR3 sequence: CAWARGRNTEAFF. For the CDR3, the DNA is TGTGCCTGGGCGAGGGGGAGGAACACTGAAGCTTTCTTT.

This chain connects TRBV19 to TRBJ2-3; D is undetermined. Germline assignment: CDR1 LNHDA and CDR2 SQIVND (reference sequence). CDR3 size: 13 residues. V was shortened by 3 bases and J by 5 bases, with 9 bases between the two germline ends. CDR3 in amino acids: CASSIGSRDTQYF. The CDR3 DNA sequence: TGTGCCAGTAGTATCGGCAGTCGAGATACGCAGTATTTT. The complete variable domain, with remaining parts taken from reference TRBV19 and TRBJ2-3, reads DGGITQSPKYLFRKEGQNVTLSCEQNLNHDAMYWYRQDPGQGLRLIYYSQIVNDFQKGDIAEGYSVSREKKESFPLTVTSAQKNPTAFYLCASSIGSRDTQYFGPGTRLTVL.

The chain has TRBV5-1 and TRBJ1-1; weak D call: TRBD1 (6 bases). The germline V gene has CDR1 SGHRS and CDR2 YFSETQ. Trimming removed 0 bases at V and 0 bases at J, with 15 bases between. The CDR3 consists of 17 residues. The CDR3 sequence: CASSLVLVGTLNTEAFF. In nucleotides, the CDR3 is TGCGCCAGCAGCTTGGTGTTGGTTGGGACACTGAACACTGAAGCTTTCTTT.